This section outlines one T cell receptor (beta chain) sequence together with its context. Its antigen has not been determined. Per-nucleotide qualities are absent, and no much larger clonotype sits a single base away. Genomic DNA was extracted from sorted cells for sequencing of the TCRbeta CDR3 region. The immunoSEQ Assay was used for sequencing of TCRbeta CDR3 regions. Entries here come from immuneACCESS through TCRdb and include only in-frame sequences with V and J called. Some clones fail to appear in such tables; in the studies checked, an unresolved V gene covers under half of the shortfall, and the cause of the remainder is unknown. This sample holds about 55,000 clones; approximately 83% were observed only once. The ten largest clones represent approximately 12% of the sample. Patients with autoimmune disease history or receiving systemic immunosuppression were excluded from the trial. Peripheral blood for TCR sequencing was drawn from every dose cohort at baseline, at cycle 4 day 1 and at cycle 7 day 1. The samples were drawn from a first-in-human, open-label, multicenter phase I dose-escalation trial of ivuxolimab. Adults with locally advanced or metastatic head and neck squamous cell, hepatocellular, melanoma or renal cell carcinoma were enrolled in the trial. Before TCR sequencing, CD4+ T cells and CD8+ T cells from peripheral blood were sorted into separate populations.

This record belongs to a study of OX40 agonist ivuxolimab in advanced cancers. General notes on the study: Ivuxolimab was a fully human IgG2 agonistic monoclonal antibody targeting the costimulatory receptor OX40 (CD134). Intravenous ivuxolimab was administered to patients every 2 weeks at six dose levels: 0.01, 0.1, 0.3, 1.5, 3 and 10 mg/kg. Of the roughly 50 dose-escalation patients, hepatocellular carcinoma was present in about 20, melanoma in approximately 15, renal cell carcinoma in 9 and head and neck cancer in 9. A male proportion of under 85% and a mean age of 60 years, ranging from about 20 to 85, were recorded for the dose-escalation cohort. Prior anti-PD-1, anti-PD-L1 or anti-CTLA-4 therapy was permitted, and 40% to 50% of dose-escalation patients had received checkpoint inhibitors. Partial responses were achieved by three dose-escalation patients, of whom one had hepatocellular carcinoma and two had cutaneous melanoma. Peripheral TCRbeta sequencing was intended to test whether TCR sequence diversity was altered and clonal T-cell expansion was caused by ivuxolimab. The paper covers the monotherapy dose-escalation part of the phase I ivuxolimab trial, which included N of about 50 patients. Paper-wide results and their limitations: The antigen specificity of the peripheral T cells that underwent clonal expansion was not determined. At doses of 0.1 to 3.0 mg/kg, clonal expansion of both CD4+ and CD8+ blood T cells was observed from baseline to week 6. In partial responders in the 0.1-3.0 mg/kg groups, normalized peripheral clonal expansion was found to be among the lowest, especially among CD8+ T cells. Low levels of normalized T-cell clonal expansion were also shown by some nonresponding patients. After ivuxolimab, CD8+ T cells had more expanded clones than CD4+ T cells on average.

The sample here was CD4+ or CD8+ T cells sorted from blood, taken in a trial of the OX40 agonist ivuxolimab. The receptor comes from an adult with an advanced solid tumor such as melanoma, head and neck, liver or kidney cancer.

The DNA reads as follows: TGTGCCAGCAGCTTGGGGGGTGGGGACACTGAAGCTTTCTTT. This yields the protein CASSLGGGDTEAFF. Recombination joined TRBV7-9 with TRBJ1-1, with TRBD1 as a weak D call on 5 bases. From its cysteine to its phenylalanine, the CDR3 spans 14 amino acids. The kept DNA is CDR3 alone, 42 bases in frame from the first base. Trimming at the junction amounts to 3 bases on V and 3 bases on J, and the germline ends lie 11 bases apart. Looking up the germline V gene (reference sequence) yields CDR1 SEHNR and CDR2 FQNEAQ.